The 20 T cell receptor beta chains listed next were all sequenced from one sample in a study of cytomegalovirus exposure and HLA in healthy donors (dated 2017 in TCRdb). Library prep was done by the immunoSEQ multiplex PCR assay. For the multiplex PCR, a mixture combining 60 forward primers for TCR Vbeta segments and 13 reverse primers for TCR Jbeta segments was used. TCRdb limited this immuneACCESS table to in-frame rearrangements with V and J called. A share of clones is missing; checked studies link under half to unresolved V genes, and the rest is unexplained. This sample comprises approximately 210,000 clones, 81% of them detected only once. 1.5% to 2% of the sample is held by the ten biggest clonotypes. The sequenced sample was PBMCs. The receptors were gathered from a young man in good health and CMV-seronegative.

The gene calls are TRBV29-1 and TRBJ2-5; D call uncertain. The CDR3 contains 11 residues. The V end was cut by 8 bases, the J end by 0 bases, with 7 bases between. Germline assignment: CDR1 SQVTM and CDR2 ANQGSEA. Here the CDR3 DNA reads TGCAGCCTCCACTACCAAGAGACCCAGTACTTC. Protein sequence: CSLHYQETQYF.

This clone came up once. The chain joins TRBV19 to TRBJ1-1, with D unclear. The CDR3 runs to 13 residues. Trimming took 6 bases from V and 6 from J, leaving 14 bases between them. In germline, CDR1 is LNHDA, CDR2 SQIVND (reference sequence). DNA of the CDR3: TGTGCCAGTAGATTCTCGGGTGGTGCTGAAGCTTTCTTT. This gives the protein CASRFSGGAEAFF.

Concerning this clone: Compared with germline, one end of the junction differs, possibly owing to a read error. CDR3 sequence (DNA): TGTGCCATCAGGGAGTCTATGGACAGGGGAACCTACGAGCAGTACTTC. Its protein product is CAIRESMDRGTYEQYF. The rearrangement uses TRBV10-3 and TRBJ2-7; TRBD1 agrees at 9 bases. CDR1 is ENHRY, CDR2 SYGVKD, per germline. This CDR3 has 16 residues.

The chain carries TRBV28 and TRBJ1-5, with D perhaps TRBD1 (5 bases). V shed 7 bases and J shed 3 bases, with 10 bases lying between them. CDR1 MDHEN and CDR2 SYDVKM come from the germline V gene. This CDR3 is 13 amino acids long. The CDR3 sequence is CASMGQNNQPQHF. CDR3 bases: TGTGCCAGCATGGGGCAGAACAATCAGCCCCAGCATTTT.

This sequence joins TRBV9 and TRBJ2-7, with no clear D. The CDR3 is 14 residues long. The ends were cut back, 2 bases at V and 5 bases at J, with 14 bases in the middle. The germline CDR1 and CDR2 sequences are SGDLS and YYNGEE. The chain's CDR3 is CASSVDPDGDEQYF. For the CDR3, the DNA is TGTGCCAGCAGCGTCGACCCAGATGGAGACGAGCAGTACTTC.

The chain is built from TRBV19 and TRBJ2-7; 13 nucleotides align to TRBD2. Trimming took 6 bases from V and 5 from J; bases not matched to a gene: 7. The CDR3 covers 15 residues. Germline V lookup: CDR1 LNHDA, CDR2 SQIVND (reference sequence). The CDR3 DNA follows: TGTGCCAGTAGACGACTAGCGGGAGGAGCGGACGAGCAGTACTTC. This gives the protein CASRRLAGGADEQYF.

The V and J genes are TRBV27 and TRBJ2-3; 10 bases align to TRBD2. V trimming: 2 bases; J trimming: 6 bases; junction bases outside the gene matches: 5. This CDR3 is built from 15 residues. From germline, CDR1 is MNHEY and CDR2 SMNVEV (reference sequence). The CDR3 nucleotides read TGTGCCAGCAGTTTACGGCTAGCGGGAGCCGATACGCAGTATTTT. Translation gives CASSLRLAGADTQYF.

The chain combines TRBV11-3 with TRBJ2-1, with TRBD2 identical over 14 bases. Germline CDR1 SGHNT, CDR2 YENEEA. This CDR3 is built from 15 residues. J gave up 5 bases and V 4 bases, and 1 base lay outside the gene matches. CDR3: CASSWGLAGDNEQFF. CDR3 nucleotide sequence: TGTGCCAGCAGCTGGGGACTAGCGGGAGACAATGAGCAGTTCTTC.

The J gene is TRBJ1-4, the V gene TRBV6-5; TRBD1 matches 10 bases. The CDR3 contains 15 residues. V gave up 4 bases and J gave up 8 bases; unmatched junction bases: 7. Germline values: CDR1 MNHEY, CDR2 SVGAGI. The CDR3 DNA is TGTGCCAGCAGTTTGAACCGGGACAGGGGCGAAAAACTGTTTTTT. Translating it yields CASSLNRDRGEKLFF.

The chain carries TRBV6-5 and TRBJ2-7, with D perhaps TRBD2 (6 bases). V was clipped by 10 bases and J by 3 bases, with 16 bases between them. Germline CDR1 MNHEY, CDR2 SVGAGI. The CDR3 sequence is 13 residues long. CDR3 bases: TGTGCCACCCTAGCGAATACTAACTACGAGCAGTACTTC. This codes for CATLANTNYEQYF.

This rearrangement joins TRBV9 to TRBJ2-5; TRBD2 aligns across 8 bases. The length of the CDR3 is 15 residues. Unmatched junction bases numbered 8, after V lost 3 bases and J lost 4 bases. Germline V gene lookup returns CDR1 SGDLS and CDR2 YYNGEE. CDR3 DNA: TGTGCCAGCAGCGCTAGACTAGCGACCGTAGAGACCCAGTACTTC. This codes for CASSARLATVETQYF.

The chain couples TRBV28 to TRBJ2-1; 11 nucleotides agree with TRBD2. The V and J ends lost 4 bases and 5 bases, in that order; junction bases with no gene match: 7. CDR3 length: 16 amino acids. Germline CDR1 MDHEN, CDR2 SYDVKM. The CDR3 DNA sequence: TGTGCCAGCAGTTCCCCTAGCGGGAGGTCCCACAATGAGCAGTTCTTC. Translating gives CASSSPSGRSHNEQFF.

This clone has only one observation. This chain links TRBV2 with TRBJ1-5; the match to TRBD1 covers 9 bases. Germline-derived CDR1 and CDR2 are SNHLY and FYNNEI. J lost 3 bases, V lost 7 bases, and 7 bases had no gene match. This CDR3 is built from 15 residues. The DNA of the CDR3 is TGTGCCAGCACCGAAGGGACAGGGAACAATCAGCCCCAGCATTTT. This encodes CASTEGTGNNQPQHF.

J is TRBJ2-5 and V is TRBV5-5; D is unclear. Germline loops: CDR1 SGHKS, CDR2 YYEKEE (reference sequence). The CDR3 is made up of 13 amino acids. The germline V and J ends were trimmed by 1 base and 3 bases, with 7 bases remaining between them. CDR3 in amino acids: CASSLYSEETQYF. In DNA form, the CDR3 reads TGTGCCAGCAGCTTGTATTCAGAAGAGACCCAGTACTTC.

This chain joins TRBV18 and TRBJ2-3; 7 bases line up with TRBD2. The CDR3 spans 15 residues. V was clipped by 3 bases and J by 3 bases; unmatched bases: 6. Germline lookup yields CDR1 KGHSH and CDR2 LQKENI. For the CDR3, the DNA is TGTGCCAGCTCACCGCTCTCCGGGGGGACAGATACGCAGTATTTT. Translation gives CASSPLSGGTDTQYF.

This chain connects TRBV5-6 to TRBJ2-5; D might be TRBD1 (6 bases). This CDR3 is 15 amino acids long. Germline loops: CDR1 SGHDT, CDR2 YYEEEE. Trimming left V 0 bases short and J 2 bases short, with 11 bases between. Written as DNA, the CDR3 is TGTGCCAGCAGCTTGGAGGCAGGGGATCAAGAGACCCAGTACTTC. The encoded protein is CASSLEAGDQETQYF.

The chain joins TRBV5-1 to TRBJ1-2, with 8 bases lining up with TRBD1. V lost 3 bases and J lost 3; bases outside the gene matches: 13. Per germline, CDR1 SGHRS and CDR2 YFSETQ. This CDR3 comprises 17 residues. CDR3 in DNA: TGCGCCAGCAGCTCTCCACTGACAGGGGCGCCCCACTATGGCTACACCTTC. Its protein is CASSSPLTGAPHYGYTF.

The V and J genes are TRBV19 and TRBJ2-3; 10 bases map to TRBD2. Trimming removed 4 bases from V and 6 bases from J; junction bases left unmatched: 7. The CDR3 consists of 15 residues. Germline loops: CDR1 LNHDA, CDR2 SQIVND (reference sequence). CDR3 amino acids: CASSTLAGAGDTQYF. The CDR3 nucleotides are TGTGCCAGTAGTACCCTAGCGGGAGCGGGGGATACGCAGTATTTT.

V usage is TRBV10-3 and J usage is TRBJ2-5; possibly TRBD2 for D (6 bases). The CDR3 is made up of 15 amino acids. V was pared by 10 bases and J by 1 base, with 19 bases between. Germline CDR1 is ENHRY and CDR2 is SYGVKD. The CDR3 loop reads CATESGQSSQETQYF. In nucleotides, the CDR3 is TGTGCCACCGAAAGCGGGCAGTCCTCCCAAGAGACCCAGTACTTC.

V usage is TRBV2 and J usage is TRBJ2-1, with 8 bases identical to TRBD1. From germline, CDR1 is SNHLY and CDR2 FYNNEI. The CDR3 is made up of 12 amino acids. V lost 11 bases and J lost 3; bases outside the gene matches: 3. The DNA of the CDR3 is TGTGCCGACAGGGGAAACTACAATGAGCAGTTCTTC. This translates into CADRGNYNEQFF. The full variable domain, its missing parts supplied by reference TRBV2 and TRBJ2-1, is EPEVTQTPSHQVTQMGQEVILRCVPISNHLYFYWYRQILGQKVEFLVSFYNNEISEKSEIFDDQFSVERPDGSNFTLKIRSTKLEDSAMYFCADRGNYNEQFFGPGTRLTVL.